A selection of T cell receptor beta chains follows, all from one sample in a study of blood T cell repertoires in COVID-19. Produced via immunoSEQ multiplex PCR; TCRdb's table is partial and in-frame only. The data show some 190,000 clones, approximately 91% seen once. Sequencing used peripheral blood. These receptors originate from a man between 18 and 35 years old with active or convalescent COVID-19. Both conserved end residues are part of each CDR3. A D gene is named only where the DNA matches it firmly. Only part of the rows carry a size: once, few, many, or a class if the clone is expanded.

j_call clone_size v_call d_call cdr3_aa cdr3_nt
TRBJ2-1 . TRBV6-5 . CASSLRLGFFDEQFF TGTGCCAGCAGTTTGCGACTAGGGTTTTTCGATGAGCAGTTCTTC
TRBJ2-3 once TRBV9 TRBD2 CASSAGTSLTDTQYF TGTGCCAGCAGCGCCGGGACTAGCTTAACAGATACGCAGTATTTT
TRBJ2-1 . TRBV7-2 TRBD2 CASSLRAGGPDEQFF TGTGCCAGCAGCTTAAGGGCGGGAGGGCCAGATGAGCAGTTCTTC
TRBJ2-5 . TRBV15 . CATSITSGYSETQYF TGTGCCACCAGCATTACCTCAGGGTATTCGGAGACCCAGTACTTC
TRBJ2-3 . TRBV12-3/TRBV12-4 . CASSSGVTQYF TGTGCCAGCAGTTCGGGAGTTACGCAGTATTTT
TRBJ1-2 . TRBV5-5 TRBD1 CASSIPGQRGYTF TGTGCCAGCAGTATTCCGGGACAGAGGGGCTACACCTTC
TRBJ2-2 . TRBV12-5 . CASGLDTGELFF TGTGCTAGTGGTCTCGACACCGGGGAGCTGTTTTTT
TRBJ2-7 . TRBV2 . CASSKGMDEQYF TGTGCCAGCAGTAAGGGGATGGACGAGCAGTACTTC
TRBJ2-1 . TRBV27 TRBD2 CASSLSSGGEQFF TGTGCCAGCAGTTTATCGTCGGGGGGTGAGCAGTTCTTC
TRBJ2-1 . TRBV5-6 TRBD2 CASSPGLAGAASHNEQFF TGTGCCAGCAGCCCCGGACTAGCGGGCGCCGCGAGCCACAATGAGCAGTTCTTC
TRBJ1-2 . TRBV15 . CATSRDFYGYTF TGTGCCACCAGCAGAGACTTCTATGGCTACACCTTC
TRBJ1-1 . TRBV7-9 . CASSFGGRTEAFF TGTGCCAGCAGTTTCGGGGGGAGAACTGAAGCTTTCTTT
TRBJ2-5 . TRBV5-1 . CASYTGSGETQYF TGCGCCAGCTATACGGGGTCCGGGGAGACCCAGTACTTC
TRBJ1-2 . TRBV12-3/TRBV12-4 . CASSLSGVDGYTF TGTGCCAGCAGTTTATCAGGGGTTGACGGCTACACCTTC
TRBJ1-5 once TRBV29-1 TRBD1 CSVAFTGDGGNQPQHF TGCAGCGTAGCCTTTACAGGGGATGGGGGCAATCAGCCCCAGCATTTT
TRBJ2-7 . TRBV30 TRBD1 CAWSATRTGGGYEQYF TGTGCCTGGAGTGCAACACGGACAGGGGGCGGGTACGAGCAGTACTTC
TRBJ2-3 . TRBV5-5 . CASSLRRGSTDTQYF TGTGCCAGCAGCTTGCGCAGGGGAAGCACAGATACGCAGTATTTT
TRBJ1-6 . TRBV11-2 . CASSFRGTYNSPLHF TGTGCCAGCAGCTTTAGAGGTACCTATAATTCACCCCTCCACTTT
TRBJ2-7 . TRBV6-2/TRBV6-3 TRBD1 CASTPTPGQAYEQYF TGTGCCAGCACCCCTACCCCGGGACAGGCCTACGAGCAGTACTTC
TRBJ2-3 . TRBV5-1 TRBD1 CASSLMTGNTDTQYF TGCGCCAGCAGCCTAATGACAGGGAACACAGATACGCAGTATTTT
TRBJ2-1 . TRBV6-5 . CASSTRGYNEQFF TGTGCCAGCAGTACCCGCGGATACAATGAGCAGTTCTTC
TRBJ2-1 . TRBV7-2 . CASNHRDYNEQFF TGTGCCAGCAACCACAGAGACTACAATGAGCAGTTCTTC
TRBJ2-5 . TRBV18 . CASSQTGNQETQYF TGTGCCAGCTCACAGACAGGAAATCAAGAGACCCAGTACTTC
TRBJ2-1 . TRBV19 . CASRRGYNEQFF TGTGCCAGTAGACGGGGATACAATGAGCAGTTCTTC
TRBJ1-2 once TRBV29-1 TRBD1 CSVQGQGASYGYTF TGCAGCGTCCAGGGACAGGGGGCTAGCTATGGCTACACCTTC
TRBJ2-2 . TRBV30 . CAWSSKEGSWTGGELFF TGTGCCTGGAGTTCTAAGGAGGGCTCTTGGACAGGAGGGGAGCTGTTTTTT
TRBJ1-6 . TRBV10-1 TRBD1 CASSGGDRQRGPLHF TGCGCCAGCAGTGGGGGGGACAGGCAGAGAGGGCCCCTCCACTTT
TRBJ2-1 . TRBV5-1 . CASRPLDYPLDEQFF TGCGCCAGCAGACCTCTGGACTACCCTTTGGATGAGCAGTTCTTC
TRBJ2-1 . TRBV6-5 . CASRPSFAFAGEQFF TGTGCCAGCAGACCGTCCTTTGCCTTTGCGGGTGAGCAGTTCTTC
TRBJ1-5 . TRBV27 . CASSSGRPWQPQHF TGTGCCAGCAGTTCCGGCAGGCCTTGGCAGCCCCAGCATTTT
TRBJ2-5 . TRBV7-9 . CASSQRLEAPQETQYF TGTGCCAGCAGTCAAAGGTTAGAGGCCCCCCAAGAGACCCAGTACTTC
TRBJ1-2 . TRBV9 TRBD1 CASSAGTASRNGYTF TGTGCCAGCAGCGCCGGGACAGCCTCCCGTAATGGCTACACCTTC
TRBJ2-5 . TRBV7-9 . CASSPGARGQETQYF TGTGCCAGCAGCCCCGGGGCCAGGGGTCAAGAGACCCAGTACTTC
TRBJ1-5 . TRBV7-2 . CASSLPGQFQPQHF TGTGCCAGCAGCTTACCCGGACAGTTTCAGCCCCAGCATTTT
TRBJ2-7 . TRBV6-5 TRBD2 CASSLRLAATYEQYF TGTGCCAGCAGTCTTCGACTAGCGGCCACCTACGAGCAGTACTTC
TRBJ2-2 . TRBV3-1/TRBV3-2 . CASSHMASGELFF TGTGCCAGCAGCCACATGGCTTCCGGGGAGCTGTTTTTT
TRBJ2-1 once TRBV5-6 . CASSLATGRIGEQFF TGTGCCAGCAGCTTGGCTACGGGGAGGATCGGTGAGCAGTTCTTC
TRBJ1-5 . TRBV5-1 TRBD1 CASSQGTGEGQPQHF TGCGCCAGCAGCCAAGGGACAGGGGAAGGGCAGCCCCAGCATTTT
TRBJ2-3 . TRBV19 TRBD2 CATTGLATDTQYF TGTGCCACAACTGGACTAGCGACAGATACGCAGTATTTT
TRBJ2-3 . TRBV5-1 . CASSLVGAKYSTDTQYF TGCGCCAGCAGCTTGGTTGGGGCCAAGTACAGCACAGATACGCAGTATTTT
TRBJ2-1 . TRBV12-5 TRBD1 CASGTPGGRFYTYNEQFF TGTGCTAGTGGTACACCAGGGGGCCGCTTCTATACCTACAATGAGCAGTTCTTC
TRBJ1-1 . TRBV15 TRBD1 CATSGGQLRTEAFF TGTGCCACCAGCGGGGGACAGTTGAGAACTGAAGCTTTCTTT
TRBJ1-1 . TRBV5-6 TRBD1 CASSLFRLVAGGTEAFF TGTGCCAGCAGCTTGTTTAGGTTAGTCGCAGGGGGCACTGAAGCTTTCTTT
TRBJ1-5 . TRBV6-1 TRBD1 CASSGRDSTWSNQPQHF TGTGCCAGCAGTGGAAGGGACAGTACCTGGAGCAATCAGCCCCAGCATTTT
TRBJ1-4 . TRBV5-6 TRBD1 CASRRQGEVFEKLFF TGTGCCAGCAGGCGACAGGGGGAGGTGTTTGAAAAACTGTTTTTT
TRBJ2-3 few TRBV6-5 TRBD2 CASSYGRGTDTQYF TGTGCCAGCAGTTACGGGCGGGGGACAGATACGCAGTATTTT
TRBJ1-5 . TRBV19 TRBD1 CASSAGQGSNQPQHF TGTGCCAGTAGCGCCGGACAGGGGAGCAATCAGCCCCAGCATTTT
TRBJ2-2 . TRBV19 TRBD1 CASRDRGDTGELFF TGTGCCAGCCGGGACAGGGGGGACACCGGGGAGCTGTTTTTT
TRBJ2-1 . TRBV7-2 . CASSWTDYNEQFF TGTGCCAGCAGCTGGACAGACTACAATGAGCAGTTCTTC
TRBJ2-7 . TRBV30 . CAWSVRRGTYEQYF TGTGCCTGGAGTGTACGCAGGGGAACCTACGAGCAGTACTTC
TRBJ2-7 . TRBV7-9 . CASSLEVEYEQYF TGTGCCAGCAGCTTAGAGGTGGAGTACGAGCAGTACTTC
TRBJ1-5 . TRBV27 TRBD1 CASSVDRDNQPQHF TGTGCCAGCAGTGTGGACAGGGACAATCAGCCCCAGCATTTT
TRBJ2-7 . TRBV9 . CASSLGFSSYEQYF TGTGCCAGCAGCCTAGGATTTAGCTCCTACGAGCAGTACTTC